The 28 T cell receptor delta chains presented below share a single source sample, sequenced in a study of gamma-delta T cells after stem cell transplantation. TCRdb redid clone calling on the RT-PCR reads using CATT. The repertoire holds 13,000 or so delta-chain clones, with around 33% as singletons. Sequenced material: gamma-delta T cells. The receptors derive from a human donor. It is not recorded whose cells these are; they may come from a transplant donor.

There are a few counts of this clone. The V call is TRDV2, the J call TRDJ3; 12 bases match TRDD3. The CDR3 loop spans 23 amino acids. Germline CDR1 is GEAIGNYY and CDR2 is EKD. The trim removed 1 base at V and 0 bases at J, leaving 15 bases unmatched. DNA of the CDR3: TGTGCCTGTGACACGGGTTTACTGGGGGATACCCTAAGGCGCTCCTGGGACACCCGACAGATGTTTTTC. Its translation is CACDTGLLGDTLRRSWDTRQMFF.

The chain links TRDV1 to TRDJ1; 9 bases fit TRDD3. V shed 4 bases and J 0 bases; nucleotides not matched to a gene: 27. Germline values: CDR1 TSWWSYY, CDR2 QGS. CDR3 length: 23 amino acids. Here the CDR3 reads CALGGKAKGPIKGGYWYTDKLIF. The CDR3 nucleotides read TGTGCTCTTGGGGGCAAAGCGAAGGGGCCCATCAAAGGGGGATACTGGTACACCGATAAACTCATCTTT.

As to this clone: Germline is not matched at one junction end, which may reflect a read error. V usage is TRDV2 and J usage is TRDJ1; maybe TRDD3 (6 bases). Germline CDR1 and CDR2: GEAIGNYY and EKD. This CDR3 region has 19 residues. The CDR3, as DNA: TGTGCCTGTGACACCCCTTTGTACTGGGTGAGACTCTACACCGATAACCTCATCTTT. This translates into CACDTPLYWVRLYTDNLIF.

The genes are TRAV29/DV5 and TRDJ1; D call uncertain. The germline V and J ends were trimmed by 4 bases and 0 bases, with 16 bases remaining between them. This CDR3 has 15 residues. Looked up from germline, CDR1 is NSMFDY and CDR2 is ISSIKDK. CDR3 protein: CAAATLSADTDKLIF. The CDR3 DNA is TGTGCAGCAGCCACCCTTTCCGCCGACACCGATAAACTCATCTTT. The whole variable domain, filled in from reference TRAV29/DV5 and TRDJ1, reads DQQVKQNSPSLSVQEGRISILNCDYTNSMFDYFLWYKKYPAEGPTFLISISSIKDKNEDGRFTVFLNKSAKHLSLHIVPSQPGDSAVYFCAAATLSADTDKLIFGKGTRVTVEP.

As for this clone: This clone may be a read error of a much larger clone one base away. The V call is TRDV2, the J call TRDJ3; TRDD3 agrees at 9 bases. The CDR3 is 19 amino acids. CDR1 and CDR2 from the germline V gene are GEAIGNYY and EKD. With V trimmed by 4 bases and J by 0 bases, 9 bases remained unmatched. CDR3 loop: CACETVLGESSWDTRQMFF. For the CDR3, the DNA is TGTGCCTGTGAGACCGTACTGGGGGAAAGCTCCTGGGACACCCGACAGATGTTTTTC.

The V gene is TRDV1, the J gene TRDJ1; the match to TRDD3 covers 7 bases. Germline CDR1 reads TSWWSYY; CDR2 reads QGS. This CDR3 is 20 amino acids long. V lost 0 bases to trimming and J lost 0 bases; unmatched junction nucleotides: 16. The CDR3 loop is CALGELEATGVRFYTDKLIF. The CDR3 region has the DNA TGTGCTCTTGGGGAACTAGAGGCGACTGGGGTGCGCTTTTACACCGATAAACTCATCTTT.

The gene calls are TRDV1 and TRDJ1; D gene uncertain. Germline CDR1 and CDR2: TSWWSYY and QGS. The length of the CDR3 is 21 residues. V dropped 0 bases and J dropped 1 base, with 27 bases sitting between them. The CDR3 DNA reads as TGTGCTCTTGGGGAACTGGGTTCGGGTACGGACCATACCTGTCCCACCGATAAACTCATCTTT. Protein: CALGELGSGTDHTCPTDKLIF.

This clone occurred a few times. The V and J genes are TRDV3 and TRDJ1; D ambiguous. The CDR3 has 17 residues. Trimming removed 3 bases from V and 1 base from J, with 24 bases in between. CDR1 and CDR2 from the germline V gene are TVYSNPD and GDNSRS (reference sequence). In DNA form, the CDR3 reads TGTGCCTTCGACCCCTCTACGGGGCCCTATGGCACCGATAAACTCATCTTT. Protein product: CAFDPSTGPYGTDKLIF.

The chain recombines TRDV1 with TRDJ1, with 8 positions matching TRDD3. This CDR3 is built from 18 residues. Germline CDR1 is TSWWSYY and CDR2 is QGS. V gave up 8 bases and J gave up 1 base; unmatched junction bases: 18. In nucleotides, the CDR3 is TGTGCTCTTCCCCTAGATTTCACTGGGGGCGAAACCACCGATAAACTCATCTTT. Translated, it gives CALPLDFTGGETTDKLIF.

The chain couples TRDV3 to TRDJ1, with D perhaps matching TRDD2 or TRDD3 (5 bases each). Germline V gene lookup returns CDR1 TVYSNPD and CDR2 GDNSRS (reference sequence). The V end lost 5 bases, the J end lost 0 bases, and 28 bases lay between the germline ends. CDR3 length: 18 amino acids. CDR3 coding DNA: TGTGCCCTTCCGATCTTTCGACTGGCCGGGGGGCACACCGATAAACTCATCTTT. Translation gives CALPIFRLAGGHTDKLIF.

CDR3 sequence reads: CALGELWPETILVPRGADKLIF. CDR3 nucleotide sequence: TGTGCTCTTGGGGAACTCTGGCCTGAAACCATACTGGTACCGAGGGGTGCCGATAAACTCATCTTT. V is TRDV1 and J is TRDJ1; a weak D match, TRDD3 (5 bases). The CDR3 has 22 amino acids. Deletions cut 0 bases from V and 3 bases from J, with 32 bases between. The germline CDR1 and CDR2 sequences are TSWWSYY and QGS.

The gene calls are TRDV2 and TRDJ3; the match to TRDD3 covers 7 bases. The ends lost 0 bases at V and 2 bases at J; junction bases unmatched: 9. Germline V CDR1 and CDR2: GEAIGNYY, EKD. This CDR3 comprises 19 residues. The CDR3 DNA is TGTGCCTGTGACACCGTTGGATACGGGAACCCCTGGGACACCCGACAGATGTTTTTC. The encoded protein is CACDTVGYGNPWDTRQMFF.

This clone occurred once. V is TRDV2 and J is TRDJ3; TRDD3 aligns across 11 bases. The CDR3 extends over 23 amino acids. Trimming removed 3 bases from V and 0 bases from J; junction bases left unmatched: 18. Germline CDR1 reads GEAIGNYY; CDR2 reads EKD. CDR3 residues: CACDPLGWWGIRLYSWDTRQMFF. Here the CDR3 DNA reads TGTGCCTGTGACCCGCTGGGTTGGTGGGGGATACGCCTCTACTCCTGGGACACCCGACAGATGTTTTTC.

This chain connects TRDV2 to TRDJ3; 8 bases agree with TRDD3. Germline V lookup: CDR1 GEAIGNYY, CDR2 EKD. V lost 2 bases and J lost 0; bases outside the gene matches: 8. The length of the CDR3 is 19 residues. The CDR3 is CACDNVGDWGSWDTRQMFF. Here the CDR3 DNA reads TGTGCCTGTGACAACGTGGGGGATTGGGGCTCCTGGGACACCCGACAGATGTTTTTC.

This clone turned up a few times. The chain combines TRDV2 with TRDJ1; D is uncertain. V lost 0 bases to trimming and J lost 1 base, with 26 bases between them. The CDR3 totals 20 residues. From germline, CDR1 is GEAIGNYY and CDR2 EKD. As DNA, the CDR3 is TGTGCCTGTGACACCCGGCTTGGGAGCCGTCAAGACCTCTCCACCGATAAACTCATCTTT. It specifies CACDTRLGSRQDLSTDKLIF.

CDR3 nucleotides: TGTGCCTGTGACACCATCTGGGGATTCTCCTGGGACACCCGACAGATGTTTTTC. This translates into CACDTIWGFSWDTRQMFF. The chain uses TRDV2 and TRDJ3, with D possibly matching TRDD3 (6 bases). Germline V CDR1 and CDR2: GEAIGNYY, EKD. V was pared by 0 bases and J by 0 bases, with 11 bases between. The CDR3 covers 18 residues.

In its sample, this clone was seen a few times. Other DNA sequences of this sample code for an identical CDR3. The V and J genes are TRDV2 and TRDJ3; TRDD3 matches 7 bases. The germline V gene has CDR1 GEAIGNYY and CDR2 EKD. This CDR3 has 16 amino acids. V trimming: 1 base; J trimming: 1 base; junction bases outside the gene matches: 0. The CDR3 spells CACDTGGSWDTRQMFF. The CDR3 nucleotides read TGTGCCTGTGACACTGGGGGATCCTGGGACACCCGACAGATGTTTTTC.

To note about this clone: One end of the junction varies from germline; a read error may be responsible. The sample carries other DNA sequences with the same CDR3. The CDR3 here is CACDTGGYTDKLIF. The CDR3 nucleotides read TGCGCCTGTGACACCGGGGGGTACACCGATAAACTCATCTTT. The rearrangement uses TRDV2 and TRDJ1, with D perhaps TRDD3 (5 bases). The germline V gene has CDR1 GEAIGNYY and CDR2 EKD. This CDR3 spans 14 amino acids.

This clone occurred a few times. The gene calls are TRDV1 and TRDJ1, with 13 nucleotides matching TRDD3. The CDR3 sequence is 28 residues long. Germline lookup yields CDR1 TSWWSYY and CDR2 QGS. J lost 0 bases, V lost 3 bases, and 37 bases had no gene match. CDR3 sequence: CALGDPFLLWRGKRSVLGDTVYTDKLIF. CDR3 in DNA: TGTGCTCTTGGGGACCCATTCCTACTATGGCGAGGGAAGCGGTCTGTACTGGGGGATACGGTGTACACCGATAAACTCATCTTT.

V usage is TRDV3 and J usage is TRDJ1; D is perhaps TRDD3 (5 bases). Germline assignment: CDR1 TVYSNPD and CDR2 GDNSRS (reference sequence). V was pared by 5 bases and J by 2 bases, with 36 bases between. CDR3 length: 20 residues. CDR3 loop: CALTRVCNTVGSEGTDKLIF. The CDR3, as DNA: TGTGCCCTAACACGGGTCTGCAATACTGTGGGATCGGAAGGAACCGATAAACTCATCTTT.

This clone was counted only a few times. This rearrangement joins TRDV2 to TRDJ2, with 9 bases matching TRDD3. CDR1 GEAIGNYY and CDR2 EKD come from the germline V gene. V dropped 0 bases and J dropped 3; count of bases not matched to a gene: 1. The CDR3 has 15 residues. CDR3 in DNA: TGTGCCTGTGACACCATGGGGGATATGACAGCACAACTCTTCTTT. Encoded protein: CACDTMGDMTAQLFF.

V gene TRDV2 combines with J gene TRDJ1, with 9 bases matching TRDD3. The germline V gene encodes CDR1 GEAIGNYY and CDR2 EKD. This CDR3 spans 22 amino acids. V lost 3 bases to trimming and J lost 2 bases; unmatched junction nucleotides: 27. The CDR3: CACDQSMQDVSDWGSRTDKLIF. Written as DNA, the CDR3 is TGTGCCTGTGACCAGAGCATGCAAGATGTATCGGACTGGGGGAGTAGGACCGATAAACTCATCTTT.

In its sample, this clone was seen a few times. The genes are TRDV3 and TRDJ1; TRDD3 aligns across 8 bases. Per germline, CDR1 TVYSNPD and CDR2 GDNSRS (reference sequence). The J segment lost 0 bases and the V segment lost 1 base, leaving 16 bases of the junction unmatched. The CDR3 length is 18 residues. The CDR3 sequence is CAFTFPPTGGGYTDKLIF. The CDR3 nucleotides are TGTGCCTTTACCTTCCCCCCTACTGGGGGCGGCTACACCGATAAACTCATCTTT.

This clone was counted only a few times. V usage is TRDV2 and J usage is TRDJ2, with 11 bases aligning to TRDD3. The CDR3 extends over 21 amino acids. Germline CDR1 and CDR2: GEAIGNYY and EKD. Trimming at V came to 3 bases and at J to 1 base, leaving 18 bases not matched to a gene. CDR3 amino acids: CACDPIDTGGYTRYLTAQLFF. The CDR3 DNA follows: TGTGCCTGTGACCCTATCGATACTGGGGGATATACCCGTTATTTGACAGCACAACTCTTCTTT.

The V and J genes are TRDV1 and TRDJ2; TRDD3 agrees at 8 bases. The germline V gene encodes CDR1 TSWWSYY and CDR2 QGS. J was trimmed by 2 bases and V by 4 bases; bases with no gene match: 24. The CDR3 length is 22 residues. CDR3 nucleotide sequence: TGTGCTCTTGGGGTCTGTCCTAGGATTCATAGTGGGGGATGCCACTTGACAGCACAACTCTTCTTT. This translates into CALGVCPRIHSGGCHLTAQLFF.

This clone was detected only a few times. V and J are TRDV2 and TRDJ3, with TRDD3 matching over 10 bases. The CDR3 contains 20 residues. J lost 0 bases, V lost 1 base, and 8 bases had no gene match. Germline V gene data show CDR1 as GEAIGNYY and CDR2 as EKD. CDR3 in amino acids: CACDTEAGGYCSWDTRQMFF. DNA of the CDR3: TGTGCCTGTGACACGGAAGCTGGGGGATATTGCTCCTGGGACACCCGACAGATGTTTTTC.

This clone has a handful of counts. The V call is TRDV1, the J call TRDJ1; 11 bases are a match to TRDD3. The CDR3 is 21 residues long. Germline CDR1 reads TSWWSYY; CDR2 reads QGS. The V gene end was trimmed by 1 base and the J gene end by 6 bases; junction bases not matched to a gene: 22. CDR3 DNA sequence: TGTGCTCTTGGGGAACGAATCCTTCCTACGGACTATTACTGGGGGATATATAAACTCATCTTT. It is translated as CALGERILPTDYYWGIYKLIF.

This clone was counted between two and nine times. The chain recombines TRDV2 with TRDJ1, with TRDD3 matching over 8 bases. In germline, CDR1 is GEAIGNYY, CDR2 EKD. This CDR3 comprises 17 residues. The V and J ends lost 0 bases and 3 bases, in that order; junction bases with no gene match: 11. In nucleotides, the CDR3 is TGTGCCTGTGACACCGTGGGGGATCAATTGAATCCCGATAAACTCATCTTT. Residues: CACDTVGDQLNPDKLIF.